This T cell receptor beta chain was identified during a study of blood T cell repertoires in COVID-19. The data were produced by immunoSEQ multiplex PCR, yet TCRdb's version contains in-frame clones alone and is incomplete. This sample has about 88,000 clones, with 90% found just once. The germline CDR1 and CDR2 sequences are MDHEN and SYDVKM. The CDR3 is 15 residues long. The ends lost 6 bases at V and 6 bases at J; junction bases unmatched: 9. The sample comprised peripheral blood. The chain combines TRBV28 with TRBJ1-5; TRBD1 aligns across 9 bases. The receptor comes from a man younger than 35 with COVID-19, enrolled during active disease. The CDR3 protein is CASSLTGGGFQPQHF. DNA for the CDR3: TGTGCCAGCAGCCTGACAGGGGGTGGGTTTCAGCCCCAGCATTTT.